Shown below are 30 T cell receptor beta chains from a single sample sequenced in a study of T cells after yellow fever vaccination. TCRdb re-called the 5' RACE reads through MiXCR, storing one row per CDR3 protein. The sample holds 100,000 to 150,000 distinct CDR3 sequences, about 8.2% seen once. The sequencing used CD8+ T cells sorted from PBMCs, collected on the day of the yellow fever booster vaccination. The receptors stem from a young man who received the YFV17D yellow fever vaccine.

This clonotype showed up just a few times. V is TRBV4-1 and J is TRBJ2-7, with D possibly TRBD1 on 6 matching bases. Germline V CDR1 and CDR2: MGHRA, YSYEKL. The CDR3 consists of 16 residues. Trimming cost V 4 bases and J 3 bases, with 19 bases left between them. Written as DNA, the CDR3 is TGCGCCAGCAGCCCTCCCAGGGGCACCTTCGGCTACGAGCAGTACTTC. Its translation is CASSPPRGTFGYEQYF.

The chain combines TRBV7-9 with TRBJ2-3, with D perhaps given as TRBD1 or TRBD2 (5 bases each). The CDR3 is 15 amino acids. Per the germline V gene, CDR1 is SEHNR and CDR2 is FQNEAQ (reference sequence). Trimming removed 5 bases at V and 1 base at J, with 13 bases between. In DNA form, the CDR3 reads TGTGCCAGCAGCCCGACAGCCGGGGGCACAGATACGCAGTATTTT. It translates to CASSPTAGGTDTQYF.

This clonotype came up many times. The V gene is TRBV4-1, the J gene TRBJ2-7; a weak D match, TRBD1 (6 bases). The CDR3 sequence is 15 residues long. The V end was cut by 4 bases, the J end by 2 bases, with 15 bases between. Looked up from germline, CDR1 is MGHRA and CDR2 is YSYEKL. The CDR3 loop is CASSPISRGPYEQYF. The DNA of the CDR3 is TGCGCCAGCAGCCCGATCTCCAGGGGCCCCTACGAGCAGTACTTC.

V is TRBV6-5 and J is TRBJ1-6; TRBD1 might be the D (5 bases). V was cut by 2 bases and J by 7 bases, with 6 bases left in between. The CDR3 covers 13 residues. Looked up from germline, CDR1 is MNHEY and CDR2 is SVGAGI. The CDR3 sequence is CASSYAGNSPLHF. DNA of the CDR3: TGTGCCAGCAGTTACGCAGGGAATTCACCCCTCCACTTT.

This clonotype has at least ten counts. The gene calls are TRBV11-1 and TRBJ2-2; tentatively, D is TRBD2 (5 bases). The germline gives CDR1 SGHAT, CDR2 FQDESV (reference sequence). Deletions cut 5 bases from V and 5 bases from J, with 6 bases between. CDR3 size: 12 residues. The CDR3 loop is CASSPGTGELFF. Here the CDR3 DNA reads TGTGCCAGCAGCCCGGGGACCGGGGAGCTGTTTTTT.

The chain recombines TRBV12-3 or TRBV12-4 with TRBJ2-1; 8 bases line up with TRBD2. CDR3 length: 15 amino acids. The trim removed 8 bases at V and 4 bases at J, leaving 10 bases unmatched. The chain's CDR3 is CASQGSGGGYNEQFF. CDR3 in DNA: TGTGCCAGCCAAGGCAGCGGGGGAGGGTACAATGAGCAGTTCTTC.

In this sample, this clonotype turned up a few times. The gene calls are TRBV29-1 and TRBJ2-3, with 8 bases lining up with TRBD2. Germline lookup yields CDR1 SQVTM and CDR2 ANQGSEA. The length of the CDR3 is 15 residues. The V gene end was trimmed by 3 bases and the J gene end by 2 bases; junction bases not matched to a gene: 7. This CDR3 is CSVDGASGLTDTQYF. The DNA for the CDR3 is TGCAGCGTTGACGGGGCTAGCGGGCTCACAGATACGCAGTATTTT.

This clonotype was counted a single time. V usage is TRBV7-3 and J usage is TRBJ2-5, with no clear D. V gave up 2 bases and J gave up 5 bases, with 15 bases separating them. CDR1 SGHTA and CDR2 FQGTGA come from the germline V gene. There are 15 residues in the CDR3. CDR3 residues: CASSLSGLVIETQYF. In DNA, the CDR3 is TGTGCCAGCAGCTTATCTGGGCTAGTTATCGAGACCCAGTACTTC.

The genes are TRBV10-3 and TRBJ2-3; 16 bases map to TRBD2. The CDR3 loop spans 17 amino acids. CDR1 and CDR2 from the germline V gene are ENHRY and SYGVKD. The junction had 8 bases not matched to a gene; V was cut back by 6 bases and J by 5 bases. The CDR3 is CAISPGLAGGRLDTQYF. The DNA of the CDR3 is TGTGCCATCAGCCCGGGACTAGCGGGGGGGCGACTAGATACGCAGTATTTT.

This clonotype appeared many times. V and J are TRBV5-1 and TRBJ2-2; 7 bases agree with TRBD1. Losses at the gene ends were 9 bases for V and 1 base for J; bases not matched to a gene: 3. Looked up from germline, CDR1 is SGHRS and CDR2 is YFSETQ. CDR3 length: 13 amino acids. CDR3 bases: TGCGCCACCGACAGGGAGAACACCGGGGAGCTGTTTTTT. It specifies CATDRENTGELFF.

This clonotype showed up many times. The CDR3 coding sequence is TGTGCCAGCAGCGCAGGGGTCAGGACTGAAGCTTTCTTT. It translates to CASSAGVRTEAFF. V and J are TRBV5-5 and TRBJ1-1; D possibly corresponds to TRBD1 (6 bases). Per germline, CDR1 SGHKS and CDR2 YYEKEE (reference sequence). The CDR3 has 13 residues. The V and J ends lost 4 bases and 5 bases respectively, with 12 bases between them.

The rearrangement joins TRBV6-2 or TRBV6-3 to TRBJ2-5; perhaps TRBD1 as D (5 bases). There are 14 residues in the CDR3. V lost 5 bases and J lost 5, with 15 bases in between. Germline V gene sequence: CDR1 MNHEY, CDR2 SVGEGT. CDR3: CASSPSNRLETQYF. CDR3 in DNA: TGTGCCAGCAGTCCCTCCAACAGGTTGGAGACCCAGTACTTC.

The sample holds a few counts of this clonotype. In DNA form, the CDR3 reads TGTGCCAGTAGTATAGTCGGCGAGTCCTACGAGCAGTACTTC. Amino acids: CASSIVGESYEQYF. J is TRBJ2-7 and V is TRBV19; D call uncertain. This CDR3 has 14 residues. Germline V gives CDR1 LNHDA, CDR2 SQIVND (reference sequence). V gave up 1 base and J gave up 1 base, with 8 bases separating them.

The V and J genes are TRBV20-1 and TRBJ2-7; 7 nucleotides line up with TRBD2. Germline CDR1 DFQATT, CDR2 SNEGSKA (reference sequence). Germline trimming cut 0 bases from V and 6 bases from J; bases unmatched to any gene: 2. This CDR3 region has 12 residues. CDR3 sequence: CSAREGGFEQYF. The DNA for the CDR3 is TGCAGTGCTAGAGAGGGAGGGTTCGAGCAGTACTTC.

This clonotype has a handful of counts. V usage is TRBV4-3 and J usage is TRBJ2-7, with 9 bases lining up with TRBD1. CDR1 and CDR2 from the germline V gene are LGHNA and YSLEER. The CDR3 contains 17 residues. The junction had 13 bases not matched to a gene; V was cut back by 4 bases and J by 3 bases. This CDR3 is CASSLEGQGTRVYEQYF. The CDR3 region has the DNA TGCGCCAGCAGCCTAGAAGGACAGGGGACAAGGGTCTACGAGCAGTACTTC.

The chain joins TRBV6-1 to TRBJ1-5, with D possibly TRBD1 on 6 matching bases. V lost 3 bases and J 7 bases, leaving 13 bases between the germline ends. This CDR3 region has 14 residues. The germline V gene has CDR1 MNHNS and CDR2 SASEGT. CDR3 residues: CASSDGDTAQPQHF. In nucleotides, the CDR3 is TGTGCCAGCAGTGACGGGGACACAGCGCAGCCCCAGCATTTT.

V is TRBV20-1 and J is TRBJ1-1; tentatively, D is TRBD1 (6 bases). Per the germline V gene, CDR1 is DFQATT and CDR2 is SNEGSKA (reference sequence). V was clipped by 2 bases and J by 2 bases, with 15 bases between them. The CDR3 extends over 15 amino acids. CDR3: CSARPYRAFNTEAFF. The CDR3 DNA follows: TGCAGTGCTAGACCTTACAGGGCTTTTAACACTGAAGCTTTCTTT.

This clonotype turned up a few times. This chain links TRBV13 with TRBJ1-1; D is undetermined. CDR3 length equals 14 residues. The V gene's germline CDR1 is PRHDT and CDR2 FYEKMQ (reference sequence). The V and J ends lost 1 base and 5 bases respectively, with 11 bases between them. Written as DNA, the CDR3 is TGTGCCAGCAGCTTAGATCGAACGAGAACTGAAGCTTTCTTT. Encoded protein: CASSLDRTRTEAFF.

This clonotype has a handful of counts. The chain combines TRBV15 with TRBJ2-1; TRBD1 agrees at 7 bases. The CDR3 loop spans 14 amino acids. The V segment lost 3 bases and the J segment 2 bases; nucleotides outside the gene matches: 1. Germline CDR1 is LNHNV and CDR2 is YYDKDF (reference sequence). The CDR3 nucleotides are TGTGCCACCAGCAGGCAGGGGGCCTACAATGAGCAGTTCTTC. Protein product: CATSRQGAYNEQFF.

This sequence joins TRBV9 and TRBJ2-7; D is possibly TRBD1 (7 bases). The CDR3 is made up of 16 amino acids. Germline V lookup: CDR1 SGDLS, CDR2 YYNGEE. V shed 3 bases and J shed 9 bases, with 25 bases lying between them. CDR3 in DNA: TGTGCCAGCAGCGAGCCCTGGGGTTTGAGGGGGGACAGGCAGTACTTC. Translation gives CASSEPWGLRGDRQYF.

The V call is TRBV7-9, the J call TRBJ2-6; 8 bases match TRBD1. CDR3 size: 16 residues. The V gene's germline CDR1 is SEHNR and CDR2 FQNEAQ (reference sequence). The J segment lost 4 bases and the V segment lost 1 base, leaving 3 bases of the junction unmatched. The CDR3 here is CASSLGQGNGANVLTF. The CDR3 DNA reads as TGTGCCAGCAGCTTAGGACAGGGGAACGGGGCCAACGTCCTGACTTTC.

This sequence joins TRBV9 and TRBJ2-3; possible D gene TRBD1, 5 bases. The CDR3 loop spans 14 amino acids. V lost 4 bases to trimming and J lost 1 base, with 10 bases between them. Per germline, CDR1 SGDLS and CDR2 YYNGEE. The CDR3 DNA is TGTGCCAGCAGCACCCCGACAGGCACAGATACGCAGTATTTT. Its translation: CASSTPTGTDTQYF.

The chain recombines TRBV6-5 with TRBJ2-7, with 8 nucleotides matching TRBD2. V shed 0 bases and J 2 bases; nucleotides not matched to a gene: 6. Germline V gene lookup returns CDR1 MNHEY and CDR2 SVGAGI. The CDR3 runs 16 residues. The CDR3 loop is CASSYSPRGAAYEQYF. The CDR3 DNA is TGTGCCAGCAGTTACTCCCCGCGGGGGGCAGCCTACGAGCAGTACTTC.

CDR3 DNA: TGTGCCGCAAACCAGCAGGGTGACTATGGCTACACCTTC. It is translated as CAANQQGDYGYTF. The chain combines TRBV10-3 with TRBJ1-2; the D gene is possibly TRBD1 (5 bases). Germline assignment: CDR1 ENHRY and CDR2 SYGVKD. This CDR3 region has 13 residues. V lost 11 bases and J 3 bases, leaving 16 bases between the germline ends.

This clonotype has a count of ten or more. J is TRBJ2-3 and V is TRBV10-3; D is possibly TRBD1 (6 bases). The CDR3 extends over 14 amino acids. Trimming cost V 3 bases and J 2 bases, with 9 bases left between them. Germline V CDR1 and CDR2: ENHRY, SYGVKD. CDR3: CAISDPGATDTQYF. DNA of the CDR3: TGTGCCATCAGTGACCCAGGGGCCACAGATACGCAGTATTTT.

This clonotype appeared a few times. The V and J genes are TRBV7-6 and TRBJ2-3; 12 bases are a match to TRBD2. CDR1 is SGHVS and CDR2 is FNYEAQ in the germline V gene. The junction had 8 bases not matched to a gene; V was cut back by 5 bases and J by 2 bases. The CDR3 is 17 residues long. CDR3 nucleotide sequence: TGTGCCAGCAGCACTCAGCTAGCGGGGGGGCACACAGATACGCAGTATTTT. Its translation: CASSTQLAGGHTDTQYF.

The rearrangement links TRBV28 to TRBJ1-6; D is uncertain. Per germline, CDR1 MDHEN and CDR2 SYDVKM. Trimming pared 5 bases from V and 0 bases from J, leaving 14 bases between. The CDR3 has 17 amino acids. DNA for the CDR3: TGTGCCAGCAGTCTGGACTGGAGAAGCTCCTATAATTCACCCCTCCACTTT. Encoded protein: CASSLDWRSSYNSPLHF.

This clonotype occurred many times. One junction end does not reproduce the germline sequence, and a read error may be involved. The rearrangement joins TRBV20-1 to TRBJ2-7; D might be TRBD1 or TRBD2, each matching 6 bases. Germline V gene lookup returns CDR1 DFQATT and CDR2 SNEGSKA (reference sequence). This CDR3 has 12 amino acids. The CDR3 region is CSPRGAYNEQYF. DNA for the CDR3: TGCAGTCCTAGGGGGGCCTACAACGAGCAGTACTTC.

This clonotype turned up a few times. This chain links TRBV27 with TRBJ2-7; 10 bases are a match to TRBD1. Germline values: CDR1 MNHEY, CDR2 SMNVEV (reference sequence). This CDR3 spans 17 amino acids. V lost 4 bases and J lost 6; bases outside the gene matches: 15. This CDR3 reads CASSSDPPGTGVSEQYF. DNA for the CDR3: TGTGCCAGCAGTTCCGATCCCCCGGGGACAGGGGTGAGCGAGCAGTACTTC.

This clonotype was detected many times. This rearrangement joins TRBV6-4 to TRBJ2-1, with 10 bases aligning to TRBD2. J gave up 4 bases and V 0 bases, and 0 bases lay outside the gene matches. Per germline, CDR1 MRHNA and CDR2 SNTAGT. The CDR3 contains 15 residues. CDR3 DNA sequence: TGTGCCAGCAGTGACTCAGCGGGGGGGTACAATGAGCAGTTCTTC. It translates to CASSDSAGGYNEQFF.